This T cell receptor (beta chain) was recorded in a study of T cells after yellow fever vaccination. Background on the study: The authors prepared low-cell-number fractions using SMART-Seq v4 Ultra Low Input.

Germline-derived CDR1 and CDR2 are SGHTA and FQGNSA. This CDR3 has 15 residues. V dropped 5 bases and J dropped 7 bases, with 18 bases sitting between them. A word on this clonotype: Antigen specificity is unknown.

TCRdb passed the 5' RACE reads through MiXCR, listing each CDR3 protein once. The sample lists some 300,000 distinct CDR3 sequences, roughly 10% occurring once. Study-level results: A large majority of primary-vaccination clones showed up again after the booster (about 97% CD4, 75% to 90% CD8).

The clonotype comes from a man between 18 and 35 years old who received the YFV17D yellow fever vaccine. The chain carries TRBV7-2 and TRBJ2-4; D is ambiguous. The sequenced sample was CD4+ T cells sorted from PBMCs, obtained 45 days after the yellow fever booster vaccination. The CDR3 loop reads CASSILAGRWNIQYF. In nucleotides, the CDR3 is TGTGCCAGCAGCATACTCGCCGGGCGTTGGAACATTCAGTACTTC. Full variable domain (outside the CDR3, taken from reference TRBV7-2 and TRBJ2-4): GAGVSQSPSNKVTEKGKDVELRCDPISGHTALYWYRQSLGQGLEFLIYFQGNSAPDKSGLPSDRFSAERTGGSVSTLTIQRTQQEDSAVYLCASSILAGRWNIQYFGAGTRLSVL.